This record concerns one T cell receptor (beta chain) sequence. The donors, trial participants, received nivolumab, ipilimumab, aspirin, low-dose cyclophosphamide and low-dose radiotherapy. The CDR3 covers 16 residues. V shed 7 bases, J shed 0 bases, and the junction held 5 bases outside the gene matches. The germline V gene has CDR1 SGHRS and CDR2 YFSETQ. Alpha and beta chains were covered, as first-strand cDNA relied on TRAV- and TRBV-specific primers. TCRs were put through approximately 20 PCR cycles of amplification with Phusion. A constant-region primer and the V-primer adapter served as the primer pair. mRNA, after isolation, was amplified by in vitro transcription. TCRdb reprocessed the reads with MiXCR, giving one entry per CDR3 protein. The data contain about 12,000 distinct CDR3 sequences, 76% of them singletons. The sample belongs to a study of low-dose radiotherapy and immunotherapy resistance in tumors. On the study more broadly: Over 26 weeks, cohort 2 got 1 Gy every two weeks, reaching 13 Gy. At a dose of 200 mg/m2, intravenous cyclophosphamide was given every two weeks, one day before radiation and immunotherapy.

This receptor was taken from a human donor with advanced metastatic prostate, ovarian, gallbladder or colorectal cancer (not recorded which). This table probably holds off-target reads from a library built for another chain. The rearrangement links TRBV5-1 to TRBJ2-1; 12 bases are shared with TRBD2. CDR3 DNA: TGCGCCAGCGGACTAGCGGGACCGAGCTCCTACAATGAGCAGTTCTTC. Protein: CASGLAGPSSYNEQFF.